These 29 T cell receptor beta chains share one sample of origin, sequenced in a study of T cell responses to AZD1222 COVID-19 vaccine. Measured with immunoSEQ multiplex PCR; TCRdb has only the in-frame clones, and not every one. Of 120,000 to 150,000 clones listed, more than 85% are singletons. The input for sequencing was peripheral blood, taken on day 0 of AZD1222 vaccination. These receptors all stem from an adult in good health.

The chain recombines TRBV7-9 with TRBJ2-7; TRBD1 matches at 11 bases. The CDR3 loop spans 15 amino acids. The junction had 7 bases not matched to a gene; V was cut back by 4 bases and J by 5 bases. Germline V gene lookup returns CDR1 SEHNR and CDR2 FQNEAQ (reference sequence). CDR3 nucleotide sequence: TGTGCCAGCAGCTCCAGGACAGGGGGCCTTAACGAGCAGTACTTC. As protein: CASSSRTGGLNEQYF. The full variable domain, in which reference TRBV7-9 and TRBJ2-7 provide the parts outside the CDR3, is DTGVSQNPRHKITKRGQNVTFRCDPISEHNRLYWYRQTLGQGPEFLTYFQNEAQLEKSRLLSDRFSAERPKGSFSTLEIQRTEQGDSAMYLCASSSRTGGLNEQYFGPGTRLTVT.

This chain links TRBV7-8 with TRBJ1-1, with D unclear. The CDR3 is 14 residues long. Germline CDR1 SGHVS, CDR2 FQNEAQ. Trimming pared 5 bases from V and 2 bases from J, leaving 12 bases between. The CDR3 loop reads CASSRGGVNTEAFF. The DNA of the CDR3 is TGTGCCAGCAGCCGTGGTGGGGTAAACACTGAAGCTTTCTTT.

This clone came up a few times. V and J are TRBV5-1 and TRBJ1-2; D remains ambiguous. V was pared by 2 bases and J by 4 bases, with 9 bases between. The CDR3 sequence is 13 residues long. Germline V CDR1 and CDR2: SGHRS, YFSETQ. The CDR3: CASSFDTFYGYTF. The CDR3 DNA sequence: TGCGCCAGCAGCTTCGACACCTTCTATGGCTACACCTTC.

The chain combines TRBV7-2 with TRBJ1-5; D not certain. V was clipped by 1 base and J by 7 bases, with 5 bases between them. CDR1 is SGHTA and CDR2 is FQGNSA in the germline V gene. The CDR3 is made up of 12 amino acids. The DNA of the CDR3 is TGTGCCAGCAGCTTAGGAGCCCAGCCCCAGCATTTT. It codes for CASSLGAQPQHF.

This CDR3 reads CASSLDLLGTYEQYF. The DNA for the CDR3 is TGTGCCAGCAGCTTAGACCTACTAGGTACCTACGAGCAGTACTTC. The chain uses TRBV7-8 and TRBJ2-7; tentative D call: TRBD2 (5 bases). The V and J ends lost 1 base and 2 bases respectively, with 12 bases between them. The germline V gene has CDR1 SGHVS and CDR2 FQNEAQ. CDR3 size: 15 residues.

The chain combines TRBV15 with TRBJ2-7; D perhaps matches TRBD2 (7 bases). The CDR3 runs to 14 residues. The V gene's germline CDR1 is LNHNV and CDR2 YYDKDF (reference sequence). Trimming took 1 base from V and 3 from J, leaving 10 bases between them. CDR3 loop: CATSRAGGNYEQYF. The CDR3 DNA follows: TGTGCCACCAGCAGAGCGGGGGGCAACTACGAGCAGTACTTC.

This clone has just one count. J is TRBJ2-5 and V is TRBV7-2; D may be TRBD1 (6 bases). Germline CDR1 SGHTA, CDR2 FQGNSA. The V and J ends lost 5 bases and 9 bases respectively, with 25 bases between them. This CDR3 has 16 residues. The CDR3 sequence: CASSPTLLGGPRAQYF. The DNA of the CDR3 is TGTGCCAGCAGCCCTACCTTACTAGGGGGACCTCGGGCCCAGTACTTC.

The chain uses TRBV3-1 (or the pseudogene TRBV3-2) and TRBJ2-7, with 10 bases that match TRBD1. Trimming at V came to 1 base and at J to 4 bases, leaving 4 bases not matched to a gene. Germline lookup yields CDR1 LGHDT and CDR2 YNNKEL (reference sequence). The CDR3 covers 15 residues. The CDR3 loop is CASSQGVGQGYEQYF. CDR3 coding DNA: TGTGCCAGCAGCCAAGGGGTGGGACAGGGGTACGAGCAGTACTTC.

V usage is TRBV7-2 and J usage is TRBJ2-7; 10 positions agree with TRBD2. The CDR3 is 16 residues long. Looked up from germline, CDR1 is SGHTA and CDR2 is FQGNSA. Trimming cost V 5 bases and J 7 bases; bases outside gene matches: 14. Written as DNA, the CDR3 is TGTGCCAGCAGCCAAAACGAAGCGGGGGGGCCGGGAGAGCAGTACTTC. Protein sequence: CASSQNEAGGPGEQYF.

The CDR3 spells CASSWSGANSPLHF. Here the CDR3 DNA reads TGTGCCAGCAGTTGGTCGGGGGCGAATTCACCCCTCCACTTT. The chain couples TRBV27 to TRBJ1-6, with D possibly TRBD1 on 6 matching bases. The CDR3 is 14 amino acids. Between the trimmed V and J ends, which lost 4 bases and 7 bases, there was a span of 11 bases. Germline V gene lookup returns CDR1 MNHEY and CDR2 SMNVEV (reference sequence).

The CDR3 region has the DNA TGCGCCAGCAGCCAAGACACAGGGTGGAATCAGCCCCAGCATTTT. Translated, it gives CASSQDTGWNQPQHF. The chain uses TRBV4-3 and TRBJ1-5; D possibly corresponds to TRBD1 (6 bases). Trimming took 0 bases from V and 4 from J, leaving 10 bases between them. The CDR3 has 15 residues. CDR1 and CDR2 (germline): LGHNA, YSLEER.

The gene calls are TRBV30 and TRBJ2-3; D gene unclear. Germline CDR1 is GTSNPN and CDR2 is SVGIG (reference sequence). The V end was cut by 0 bases, the J end by 6 bases, with 7 bases between. The CDR3 length is 12 residues. This CDR3 reads CAWSVGFDTQYF. The CDR3 nucleotides are TGTGCCTGGAGTGTTGGGTTTGATACGCAGTATTTT.

V usage is TRBV20-1 and J usage is TRBJ2-5; perhaps TRBD2 as D (5 bases). Germline CDR1 DFQATT, CDR2 SNEGSKA (reference sequence). The CDR3 consists of 11 residues. Trimming took 5 bases from V and 7 from J, leaving 11 bases between them. The CDR3 is CSAGLPGTQYF. The CDR3 DNA sequence: TGCAGTGCTGGACTCCCGGGGACCCAGTACTTC.

This rearrangement joins TRBV14 to TRBJ2-3; 12 bases are shared with TRBD2. The CDR3 is 16 amino acids. From germline, CDR1 is SGHDN and CDR2 FVKESK. The trim removed 2 bases at V and 8 bases at J, leaving 8 bases unmatched. Here the CDR3 reads CASSQLAGGFLGTQYF. In nucleotides, the CDR3 is TGTGCCAGCAGCCAACTAGCGGGGGGGTTTTTAGGTACGCAGTATTTT.

The V call is TRBV27, the J call TRBJ2-1, with TRBD2 matching over 11 bases. The CDR3 is 16 residues long. CDR1 is MNHEY and CDR2 is SMNVEV in the germline V gene (reference sequence). The V and J ends lost 2 bases and 5 bases, in that order; junction bases with no gene match: 5. The DNA of the CDR3 is TGTGCCAGCAGTTTACGGGGGACTAGCGGACACAATGAGCAGTTCTTC. Protein sequence: CASSLRGTSGHNEQFF.

The rearrangement links TRBV5-8 to TRBJ1-1; no reliable D call. The germline gives CDR1 SGHTS, CDR2 YDEGEE. Trimming cost V 3 bases and J 1 base, with 10 bases left between them. The CDR3 has 14 amino acids. The CDR3 DNA reads TGTGCCAGCAGCTCCGGGAGTTGGAACACTGAAGCTTTCTTT. Translating it yields CASSSGSWNTEAFF.

V is TRBV20-1 and J is TRBJ2-7, with no clear D. With 0 bases removed from V and 5 bases from J, the gap between germline ends came to 5 bases. Germline V lookup: CDR1 DFQATT, CDR2 SNEGSKA (reference sequence). The CDR3 runs to 11 residues. The CDR3 reads CSARDQHEQYF. CDR3 DNA: TGCAGTGCTAGAGATCAACACGAGCAGTACTTC.

The chain is built from TRBV4-3 and TRBJ1-4; D perhaps matches TRBD1 (5 bases). V lost 4 bases, J lost 4 bases, and 10 bases lay in between. This CDR3 is built from 14 residues. Germline CDR1 and CDR2: LGHNA and YSLEER. CDR3: CASSPRQSNEKLFF. The CDR3 coding sequence is TGCGCCAGCAGCCCCCGACAGAGTAATGAAAAACTGTTTTTT.

Worth noting for this clone: Other DNA sequences in this sample translate to the same CDR3. In DNA, the CDR3 is TGTGCCAGCTCACCACAGGGGGCAACTAATGAAAAACTGTTTTTT. Protein product: CASSPQGATNEKLFF. The chain has TRBV18 and TRBJ1-4; a weak D match, TRBD1 (6 bases). The CDR3 spans 15 residues. Germline CDR1 reads KGHSH; CDR2 reads LQKENI. V lost 1 base and J lost 0, with 6 bases in between.

The gene calls are TRBV18 and TRBJ1-2; D is unresolved. Germline CDR1 reads KGHSH; CDR2 reads LQKENI. V lost 2 bases to trimming and J lost 10 bases, with 11 bases between them. CDR3 length equals 12 residues. The CDR3 DNA reads as TGTGCCAGCTCACCAATGATCAATTCCTACACCTTC. Translated, it gives CASSPMINSYTF.

This chain connects TRBV14 to TRBJ1-6; tentatively, D is TRBD1 (5 bases). Germline V CDR1 and CDR2: SGHDN, FVKESK. The CDR3 has 15 amino acids. V lost 0 bases and J 10 bases, leaving 13 bases between the germline ends. CDR3 sequence (DNA): TGTGCCAGCAGCCAAGATAGGACCGGGGGGTCACCCCTCCACTTT. Amino acids: CASSQDRTGGSPLHF.

The V gene is TRBV6-5, the J gene TRBJ2-7; TRBD2 aligns across 12 bases. In germline, CDR1 is MNHEY, CDR2 SVGAGI. V was pared by 4 bases and J by 1 base, with 2 bases of the junction left unmatched. The CDR3 runs 15 residues. As DNA, the CDR3 is TGTGCCAGCAGTTCCGGACTAGCGGGGTCCTACGAGCAGTACTTC. Its protein product is CASSSGLAGSYEQYF.

The chain links TRBV5-4 to TRBJ2-3; a possible D gene is TRBD1 (7 bases). This CDR3 spans 16 amino acids. V lost 0 bases to trimming and J lost 2 bases, with 13 bases between them. Germline CDR1 is SGHNT and CDR2 is YYREEE (reference sequence). The CDR3 nucleotides read TGTGCCAGCAGCTTGGGTGCGGGACAGTACACAGATACGCAGTATTTT. It specifies CASSLGAGQYTDTQYF.

The CDR3 reads CASSPTLTGPEYNQPQHF. DNA of the CDR3: TGTGCCAGCAGCCCCACTTTAACAGGGCCGGAGTACAATCAGCCCCAGCATTTT. The rearrangement links TRBV3-1 (or the pseudogene TRBV3-2) to TRBJ1-5, with a possible D match to TRBD1 (6 bases). The CDR3 has 18 amino acids. Trimming pared 4 bases from V and 3 bases from J, leaving 22 bases between. Germline CDR1 reads LGHDT; CDR2 reads YNNKEL (reference sequence).

The CDR3 loop reads CASSLPWASGIRAEQYF. The DNA of the CDR3 is TGTGCCAGCAGCCTCCCCTGGGCTAGCGGGATCAGAGCCGAGCAGTACTTC. The chain has TRBV3-1 (or the pseudogene TRBV3-2) and TRBJ2-7, with TRBD2 matching 9 bases. This CDR3 is built from 17 residues. Trimming at V came to 4 bases and at J to 6 bases, leaving 16 bases not matched to a gene. Germline CDR1 LGHDT, CDR2 YNNKEL (reference sequence).

V is TRBV2 and J is TRBJ2-7, with D unclear. The CDR3 has 15 amino acids. Trimming removed 7 bases at V and 0 bases at J, with 16 bases between. Germline values: CDR1 SNHLY, CDR2 FYNNEI. The CDR3 bases are TGTGCCAGCAACCCTCGAATCTTCAACTCCTACGAGCAGTACTTC. It codes for CASNPRIFNSYEQYF.

V usage is TRBV19 and J usage is TRBJ2-7; D is possibly TRBD1 (6 bases). The V and J ends lost 2 bases and 0 bases respectively, with 8 bases between them. Germline-derived CDR1 and CDR2 are LNHDA and SQIVND (reference sequence). The length of the CDR3 is 14 residues. In nucleotides, the CDR3 is TGTGCCAGTAGTATACCAGGGGACTCCTACGAGCAGTACTTC. It encodes CASSIPGDSYEQYF.

As regards this clone: Mismatch with germline at one junction end may stem from a read error. The gene calls are TRBV15 and TRBJ2-2, with a weak D call TRBD2 (6 bases). This CDR3 is 14 amino acids long. Germline V gives CDR1 LNHNV, CDR2 YYDKDF (reference sequence). The CDR3 region is CATSREVGGGELFF. CDR3 in DNA: TGTGCCACCAGCCGAGAGGTGGGGGGCGGGGAGCTGTTTTTT.

The chain combines TRBV6-5 with TRBJ1-6; D is unclear. V was trimmed by 7 bases and J by 7 bases, leaving 11 bases between them. CDR3 length: 13 residues. Germline assignment: CDR1 MNHEY and CDR2 SVGAGI. CDR3 DNA sequence: TGTGCCAGCACCCGCCAGGTGAATTCACCCCTCCACTTT. Protein sequence: CASTRQVNSPLHF.